The 6 T cell receptor beta chains below come from one sample, sequenced in a study of CD8+ T cells in alopecia areata. Reverse transcribed after extraction, RNA yielded cDNA as the sequencing template. The assay was immunoSEQ multiplex PCR, and TCRdb's table has in-frame clones only and misses some. The sample has 150,000 or so clones; approximately 45% are singletons. Sequencing used CD4+ T cells sorted from blood. Receptor source: a human donor with alopecia areata.

The sample holds a few counts of this clone. The chain has TRBV14 and TRBJ1-4; possible D gene TRBD1, 5 bases. There are 15 residues in the CDR3. Trimming took 4 bases from V and 8 from J, leaving 17 bases between them. CDR1 and CDR2 (germline): SGHDN, FVKESK. Here the CDR3 reads CASSPKVGGGEKLFF. The CDR3 DNA follows: TGTGCCAGCAGCCCAAAGGTCGGCGGGGGGGAAAAACTGTTTTTT.

As DNA, the CDR3 is TGTGCCAGCTCACCCCTACTAGCGGGAGACAATGAGCAGTTCTTC. Its translation is CASSPLLAGDNEQFF. The chain employs TRBV18 and TRBJ2-1; TRBD2 agrees at 11 bases. Germline values: CDR1 KGHSH, CDR2 LQKENI. The CDR3 runs to 15 residues. V dropped 3 bases and J dropped 5; count of bases not matched to a gene: 3. Supplemented by reference TRBV18 and TRBJ2-1, the full variable domain reads NAGVMQNPRHLVRRRGQEARLRCSPMKGHSHVYWYRQLPEEGLKFMVYLQKENIIDESGMPKERFSAEFPKEGPSILRIQQVVRGDSAAYFCASSPLLAGDNEQFFGPGTRLTVL.

CDR3 region: CATSRDLSGTGTHQPQHF. The CDR3 DNA reads TGTGCCACCAGCAGAGATCTGTCTGGGACAGGGACCCATCAGCCCCAGCATTTT. This chain connects TRBV15 to TRBJ1-5; 9 bases are shared with TRBD1. The V and J ends lost 0 bases and 5 bases, in that order; junction bases with no gene match: 11. CDR3 length equals 18 residues. The germline gives CDR1 LNHNV, CDR2 YYDKDF (reference sequence).

The rearrangement joins TRBV2 to TRBJ2-1; a weak D match, TRBD2 (5 bases). The CDR3 is 13 amino acids. V dropped 6 bases and J dropped 10 bases, with 16 bases sitting between them. Germline loops: CDR1 SNHLY, CDR2 FYNNEI. In nucleotides, the CDR3 is TGTGCCAGCAGGGGGAGCTACCTTCGGGAGCAGTTCTTC. Translated: CASRGSYLREQFF.

This clone was found once. V is TRBV28 and J is TRBJ1-4; 7 bases are a match to TRBD1. The CDR3 loop spans 13 amino acids. CDR1 and CDR2 (germline): MDHEN, SYDVKM. V was clipped by 7 bases and J by 10 bases; unmatched bases: 9. The CDR3 DNA reads TGTGCCAGCACTCAGGGGGGCGCAGGAAAACTGTTTTTT. Translated, it gives CASTQGGAGKLFF. Full variable domain (remainder filled in from reference TRBV28 and TRBJ1-4): DVKVTQSSRYLVKRTGEKVFLECVQDMDHENMFWYRQDPGLGLRLIYFSYDVKMKEKGDIPEGYSVSREKKERFSLILESASTNQTSMYLCASTQGGAGKLFFGSGTQLSVL.

This sequence joins TRBV18 and TRBJ2-7, with D tentatively TRBD2 (5 bases). Looked up from germline, CDR1 is KGHSH and CDR2 is LQKENI. The V gene lost 2 bases and the J gene lost 1 base, with 12 bases spanning the gap. The CDR3 covers 15 residues. The CDR3, as DNA: TGTGCCAGCTCACCAACCAGCGGATCTTCCTACGAGCAGTACTTC. It codes for CASSPTSGSSYEQYF. Complete variable domain (other parts from reference TRBV18 and TRBJ2-7): NAGVMQNPRHLVRRRGQEARLRCSPMKGHSHVYWYRQLPEEGLKFMVYLQKENIIDESGMPKERFSAEFPKEGPSILRIQQVVRGDSAAYFCASSPTSGSSYEQYFGPGTRLTVT.